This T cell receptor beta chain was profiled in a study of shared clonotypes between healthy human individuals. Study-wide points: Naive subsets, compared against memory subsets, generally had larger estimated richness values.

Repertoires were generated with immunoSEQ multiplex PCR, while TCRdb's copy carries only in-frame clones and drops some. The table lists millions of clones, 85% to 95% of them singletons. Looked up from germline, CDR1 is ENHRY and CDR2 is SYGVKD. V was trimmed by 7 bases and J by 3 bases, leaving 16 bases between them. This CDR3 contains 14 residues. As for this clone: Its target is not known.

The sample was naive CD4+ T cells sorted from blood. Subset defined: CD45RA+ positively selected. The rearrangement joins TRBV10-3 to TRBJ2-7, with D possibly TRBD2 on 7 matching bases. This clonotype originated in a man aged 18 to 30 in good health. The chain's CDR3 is CAITEGGTNYEQYF. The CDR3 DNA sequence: TGTGCCATCACCGAGGGGGGGACAAACTACGAGCAGTACTTC.